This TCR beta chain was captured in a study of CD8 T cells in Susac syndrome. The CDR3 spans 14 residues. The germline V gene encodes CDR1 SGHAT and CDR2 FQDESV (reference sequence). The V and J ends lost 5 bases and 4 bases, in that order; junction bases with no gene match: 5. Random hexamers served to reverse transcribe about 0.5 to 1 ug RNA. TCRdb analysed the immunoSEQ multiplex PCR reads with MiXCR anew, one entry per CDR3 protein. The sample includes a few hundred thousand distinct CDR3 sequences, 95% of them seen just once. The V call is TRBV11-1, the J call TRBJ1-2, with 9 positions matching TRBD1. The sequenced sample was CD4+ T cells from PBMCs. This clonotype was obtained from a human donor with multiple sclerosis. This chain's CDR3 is CASSPDRGAYGYTF. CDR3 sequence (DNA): TGTGCCAGCAGCCCAGACAGGGGGGCCTATGGCTACACCTTC. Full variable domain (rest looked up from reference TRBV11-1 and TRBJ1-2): EAEVAQSPRYKITEKSQAVAFWCDPISGHATLYWYRQILGQGPELLVQFQDESVVDDSQLPKDRFSAERLKGVDSTLKIQPAELGDSAMYLCASSPDRGAYGYTFGSGTRLTVV.